This T cell receptor (beta chain) was identified during a study of blood T cell repertoires in COVID-19. About the study: There were acute and convalescent COVID-19 samples, and they came from the United States, Italy and Spain.

Libraries were prepared by immunoSEQ multiplex PCR; TCRdb keeps only in-frame clonotypes and omits some of them. The repertoire includes under 100,000 clones, approximately 80% of them detected once, and almost 3.5% sits in the top ten. The germline gives CDR1 LGHNA, CDR2 YNFKEQ. V dropped 1 base and J dropped 4; count of bases not matched to a gene: 11. This CDR3 is built from 17 residues. The J gene is TRBJ2-7, the V gene TRBV4-2; 9 bases are shared with TRBD2. The clonotype originates from a man between 45 and 60 years old with acute or convalescent COVID-19. The sample comprised peripheral blood. For the CDR3, the DNA is TGTGCCAGCAGCCAAGGAATTCTAGCGGGACGGCCATACGAGCAGTACTTC. This sequence encodes CASSQGILAGRPYEQYF.